One sample yielded the 20 T cell receptor beta chains listed below, sequenced in a study of T cell responses to AZD1222 COVID-19 vaccine. Generated by immunoSEQ multiplex PCR, the TCRdb table keeps only in-frame clones and is missing some. Of about 140,000 clones listed, around 90% are singletons. The sequences come from peripheral blood, collected 28 days after the second dose of the MenACWY control vaccine. These receptors were collected from an adult who received the MenACWY meningococcal vaccine as a control.

V usage is TRBV7-9 and J usage is TRBJ1-2, with 8 nucleotides matching TRBD1. The trim removed 5 bases at V and 4 bases at J, leaving 6 bases unmatched. CDR1 is SEHNR, CDR2 FQNEAQ, per germline (reference sequence). The CDR3 is 14 amino acids. CDR3 in DNA: TGTGCCAGCAGCCCGGACAGGGCTGCCTATGGCTACACCTTC. Its protein product is CASSPDRAAYGYTF.

J is TRBJ2-7 and V is TRBV3-1 (or the pseudogene TRBV3-2), with 11 positions matching TRBD1. J gave up 4 bases and V 5 bases, and 7 bases lay outside the gene matches. The V gene's germline CDR1 is LGHDT and CDR2 YNNKEL (reference sequence). The CDR3 consists of 15 residues. The CDR3 DNA is TGTGCCAGCAGCGAGACGGACAGGGGGCTTTACGAGCAGTACTTC. Protein: CASSETDRGLYEQYF.

V gene TRBV28 combines with J gene TRBJ2-7; TRBD1 is a possible D gene (5 bases). Germline V gene data show CDR1 as MDHEN and CDR2 as SYDVKM. V shed 2 bases and J shed 3 bases, with 14 bases lying between them. This CDR3 comprises 15 residues. The CDR3 sequence: CASSLLSGAFYEQYF. As DNA, the CDR3 is TGTGCCAGCAGTTTACTCAGTGGGGCCTTCTACGAGCAGTACTTC.

The chain has TRBV28 and TRBJ2-3, with TRBD2 as a possible D gene (6 bases). The CDR3 is 13 residues long. V lost 2 bases and J lost 14, with 17 bases in between. Looked up from germline, CDR1 is MDHEN and CDR2 is SYDVKM. The CDR3 coding sequence is TGTGCCAGCAGTTTAGCGGGACCGGAACCGGGGTATTTT. Its protein is CASSLAGPEPGYF.

The rearrangement joins TRBV30 to TRBJ2-5; D is perhaps TRBD1 (6 bases). CDR3 length equals 15 residues. V lost 3 bases and J lost 5, with 19 bases in between. Germline V gene sequence: CDR1 GTSNPN, CDR2 SVGIG (reference sequence). The CDR3 DNA is TGTGCCTGGAGCCGATTCGGACAGATTGGCGAGACCCAGTACTTC. Translation: CAWSRFGQIGETQYF. Based on the CDR3 plus reference TRBV30 and TRBJ2-5, the full variable domain is SQTIHQWPATLVQPVGSPLSLECTVEGTSNPNLYWYRQAAGRGLQLLFYSVGIGQISSEVPQNLSASRPQDRQFILSSKKLLLSDSGFYLCAWSRFGQIGETQYFGPGTRLLVL.

The chain uses TRBV27 and TRBJ2-5; TRBD2 agrees at 10 bases. Looked up from germline, CDR1 is MNHEY and CDR2 is SMNVEV (reference sequence). The CDR3 has 17 residues. Unmatched junction bases numbered 9, after V lost 2 bases and J lost 3 bases. The CDR3 bases are TGTGCCAGCAGTTTAAGGGCTAGCGGGGGCCAAGAAGAGACCCAGTACTTC. The encoded protein is CASSLRASGGQEETQYF.

The genes are TRBV7-9 and TRBJ1-4; maybe TRBD1 (6 bases). Per germline, CDR1 SEHNR and CDR2 FQNEAQ (reference sequence). This CDR3 comprises 16 residues. V was cut by 5 bases and J by 3 bases, with 16 bases left in between. CDR3 in amino acids: CASSRVHSGANEKLFF. Written as DNA, the CDR3 is TGTGCCAGCAGCAGGGTGCACTCAGGGGCTAATGAAAAACTGTTTTTT.

This chain uses TRBV5-1 with TRBJ2-2; D gene ambiguous. Germline V CDR1 and CDR2: SGHRS, YFSETQ. Trimming cost V 4 bases and J 0 bases, with 10 bases left between them. This CDR3 is 15 amino acids long. CDR3: CASSPLMTNTGELFF. In DNA form, the CDR3 reads TGCGCCAGCAGCCCCCTTATGACGAACACCGGGGAGCTGTTTTTT.

The chain uses TRBV6-5 and TRBJ2-3, with 7 bases fitting TRBD1. Germline CDR1 is MNHEY and CDR2 is SVGAGI. Losses at the gene ends were 5 bases for V and 0 bases for J; bases not matched to a gene: 5. The CDR3 consists of 15 residues. CDR3 nucleotides: TGTGCCAGCAGTCCTGGACAGGTTAGCACAGATACGCAGTATTTT. Encoded protein: CASSPGQVSTDTQYF.

The J gene is TRBJ2-7, the V gene TRBV7-2, with TRBD2 matching over 7 bases. J was trimmed by 4 bases and V by 2 bases; bases with no gene match: 8. Per germline, CDR1 SGHTA and CDR2 FQGNSA. The CDR3 sequence is 15 residues long. Here the CDR3 DNA reads TGTGCCAGCAGCTTATCAACGGGACTACAATACGAGCAGTACTTC. Protein: CASSLSTGLQYEQYF.

J is TRBJ1-5 and V is TRBV3-1 (or the pseudogene TRBV3-2); no reliable D call. CDR1 and CDR2 from the germline V gene are LGHDT and YNNKEL (reference sequence). The CDR3 covers 15 residues. V gave up 3 bases and J gave up 9 bases, with 18 bases separating them. The CDR3 sequence: CASSQGKPNVGPQHF. DNA for the CDR3: TGTGCCAGCAGCCAGGGAAAGCCAAATGTGGGGCCCCAGCATTTT.

V is TRBV11-2 and J is TRBJ2-2; a weak D match, TRBD2 (6 bases). Trimming pared 3 bases from V and 0 bases from J, leaving 14 bases between. The CDR3 is 17 amino acids. Germline V lookup: CDR1 SGHAT, CDR2 FQNNGV. The CDR3 DNA reads TGTGCCAGCAGCTTGAAGGGAGGCAACGCGAACACCGGGGAGCTGTTTTTT. Translated: CASSLKGGNANTGELFF. Looking up the rest from reference TRBV11-2 and TRBJ2-2 gives the full variable domain: EAGVAQSPRYKIIEKRQSVAFWCNPISGHATLYWYQQILGQGPKLLIQFQNNGVVDDSQLPKDRFSAERLKGVDSTLKIQPAKLEDSAVYLCASSLKGGNANTGELFFGEGSRLTVL.

This chain uses TRBV14 with TRBJ2-1; TRBD1 matches 10 bases. CDR1 is SGHDN and CDR2 is FVKESK in the germline V gene. The CDR3 covers 17 residues. The V segment lost 2 bases and the J segment 4 bases; nucleotides outside the gene matches: 8. CDR3 region: CASSQLGQGSPYNEQFF. The CDR3 DNA sequence: TGTGCCAGCAGCCAATTGGGACAGGGGTCCCCTTACAATGAGCAGTTCTTC.

V gene TRBV7-3 combines with J gene TRBJ2-2, with a tentative D call TRBD1 (6 bases). V was shortened by 4 bases and J by 7 bases, with 22 bases between the two germline ends. The CDR3 is 17 residues long. The germline V gene encodes CDR1 SGHTA and CDR2 FQGTGA. In DNA, the CDR3 is TGTGCCAGCAGCTCTAGTGGGGGCGTCATTGATGGCGGGGAGCTGTTTTTT. It translates to CASSSSGGVIDGGELFF.

The genes are TRBV2 and TRBJ1-4, with unresolved D. Germline-derived CDR1 and CDR2 are SNHLY and FYNNEI. The CDR3 runs to 11 residues. The V end lost 6 bases, the J end lost 8 bases, and 7 bases lay between the germline ends. DNA of the CDR3: TGTGCCAGCAGGGCGGCGGAAAAACTGTTTTTT. This codes for CASRAAEKLFF.

The rearrangement joins TRBV10-3 to TRBJ2-3; perhaps D is TRBD1 or TRBD2 (5 bases each). Trimming took off 10 bases at V and 4 bases at J, with 18 bases between the two ends. The germline gives CDR1 ENHRY, CDR2 SYGVKD. CDR3 length: 14 residues. DNA of the CDR3: TGTGCCACCCACCCAGGGAGTGGGGCAGATACGCAGTATTTT. As protein: CATHPGSGADTQYF.

The rearrangement uses TRBV19 and TRBJ1-4; 7 positions match TRBD1. Germline V gene data show CDR1 as LNHDA and CDR2 as SQIVND (reference sequence). The CDR3 length is 15 residues. The V gene end was trimmed by 7 bases and the J gene end by 2 bases; junction bases not matched to a gene: 7. The DNA for the CDR3 is TGTGCCAGTACCAACAGGGGAGGGACTAATGAAAAACTGTTTTTT. Translating gives CASTNRGGTNEKLFF.

This clone is a singleton in its sample. The V gene is TRBV15, the J gene TRBJ1-2; TRBD1 matches at 12 bases. The V gene end was trimmed by 0 bases and the J gene end by 8 bases; junction bases not matched to a gene: 7. The CDR3 runs to 16 residues. The germline V gene encodes CDR1 LNHNV and CDR2 YYDKDF (reference sequence). The CDR3 protein is CATSRDLGTGGEGYTF. In DNA, the CDR3 is TGTGCCACCAGCAGAGATCTAGGGACAGGGGGCGAGGGCTACACCTTC.

This chain links TRBV7-9 with TRBJ2-2; D is uncertain. Per germline, CDR1 SEHNR and CDR2 FQNEAQ (reference sequence). Trimming cost V 5 bases and J 0 bases, with 1 base left between them. This CDR3 is 12 amino acids long. DNA of the CDR3: TGTGCCAGCAGCGCGAACACCGGGGAGCTGTTTTTT. Encoded protein: CASSANTGELFF.

In DNA form, the CDR3 reads TGTGCCACCAGTGATTTCCGGGGGGCTAAAGAGACCCAGTACTTC. Amino acids: CATSDFRGAKETQYF. The rearrangement links TRBV24-1 to TRBJ2-5, with D tentatively TRBD2 (7 bases). Germline V gives CDR1 KGHDR, CDR2 SFDVKD. The germline V and J ends were trimmed by 1 base and 3 bases, with 11 bases remaining between them. This CDR3 is 15 amino acids long.